Reported below is one TCR beta chain. Germline V CDR1 and CDR2: SGHDN, FVKESK. V trimming: 4 bases; J trimming: 6 bases; junction bases outside the gene matches: 5. The CDR3 contains 15 residues. The record originates from a study of T cell responses to AZD1222 COVID-19 vaccine. Method: immunoSEQ multiplex PCR; TCRdb's copy keeps in-frame clones and lacks some. Among 150,000 to 200,000 clones listed, around 87% were seen once. The sequencing used peripheral blood, collected on day 0 of MenACWY control vaccination. The gene calls are TRBV14 and TRBJ2-1; TRBD2 matches at 11 bases. The sequence came from an adult in good health. CDR3 in DNA: TGTGCCAGCAGCCCCATTACTAGCGGGAGCAATGAGCAGTTCTTC. It encodes CASSPITSGSNEQFF.